The 28 T cell receptor beta chains below were found in one sample sequenced in a study of cytomegalovirus exposure and HLA in healthy donors (dated by TCRdb to 2016 to 2017). The method behind the library was the immunoSEQ multiplex PCR assay. For the multiplex PCR, a mixture combining 60 forward primers for TCR Vbeta segments and 13 reverse primers for TCR Jbeta segments was used. The table was pulled from immuneACCESS by TCRdb, which kept in-frame rearrangements only. Such tables lose some clones; where checked, under half of the loss comes from unresolved V genes, and the rest has no known cause. In this sample's table one finds tens of thousands of clones. The top ten clonotypes cover 15% of the sample. Sequenced material: PBMCs. These receptors originate from a boy aged 10-17 years in good health and CMV-seronegative.

The rearrangement links TRBV7-3 to TRBJ1-1; maybe TRBD1 (5 bases). Trimming removed 3 bases at V and 8 bases at J, with 16 bases between. This CDR3 region has 14 residues. Germline V gene sequence: CDR1 SGHTA, CDR2 FQGTGA. The CDR3 nucleotides read TGTGCCAGCAGCTTTAAGGCCGGAGGGGCGGAAGCTTTCTTT. Encoded protein: CASSFKAGGAEAFF.

CDR3 loop: CASSVGLRQGGEQYF. The CDR3 DNA follows: TGTGCCAGCAGCGTGGGACTGAGACAGGGGGGCGAGCAGTACTTC. The genes are TRBV9 and TRBJ2-7, with 9 bases aligning to TRBD1. The CDR3 spans 15 residues. Unmatched junction bases numbered 9, after V lost 2 bases and J lost 6 bases. CDR1 is SGDLS, CDR2 YYNGEE, per germline.

A note on this clone: Relative to the germline gene, one junction end is altered; a read error may explain this. The V call is TRBV2, the J call TRBJ1-2; the D gene is possibly TRBD1 (5 bases). This CDR3 has 15 amino acids. Germline lookup yields CDR1 SNHLY and CDR2 FYNNEI. Written as DNA, the CDR3 is TGTGCCAGCAATGAATTGGGTGAGGGACTAGGCGGCTACACCTTC. The encoded protein is CASNELGEGLGGYTF.

The V gene is TRBV15, the J gene TRBJ2-3, with D possibly matching TRBD1 (5 bases). V lost 7 bases to trimming and J lost 2 bases, with 16 bases between them. CDR1 and CDR2 from the germline V gene are LNHNV and YYDKDF (reference sequence). The CDR3 spans 15 residues. CDR3 loop: CATTQGVAYTDTQYF. CDR3 nucleotide sequence: TGTGCCACCACCCAGGGTGTTGCGTACACAGATACGCAGTATTTT.

The rearrangement links TRBV13 to TRBJ1-3; the match to TRBD1 covers 8 bases. Germline CDR1 and CDR2: PRHDT and FYEKMQ (reference sequence). This CDR3 is 15 amino acids long. The V gene end was trimmed by 4 bases and the J gene end by 0 bases; junction bases not matched to a gene: 2. The CDR3: CASSWTGSSGNTIYF. Here the CDR3 DNA reads TGTGCCAGCAGCTGGACAGGGAGCTCTGGAAACACCATATATTTT.

J is TRBJ2-7 and V is TRBV19, with D hard to call. Germline CDR1 and CDR2: LNHDA and SQIVND (reference sequence). The V end lost 3 bases, the J end lost 6 bases, and 15 bases lay between the germline ends. The CDR3 length is 14 residues. CDR3 bases: TGTGCCAGTAGTATTTTCTCTGAGTCTGGCGAGCAGTACTTC. It yields the protein CASSIFSESGEQYF.

J is TRBJ2-5 and V is TRBV4-2, with D unclear. CDR1 LGHNA and CDR2 YNFKEQ come from the germline V gene. The CDR3 spans 13 residues. Trimming took off 3 bases at V and 1 base at J, with 6 bases between the two ends. The chain's CDR3 is CASSQRIQETQYF. As DNA, the CDR3 is TGTGCCAGCAGCCAGAGGATCCAAGAGACCCAGTACTTC.

This chain joins TRBV5-5 and TRBJ1-2; 9 bases map to TRBD1. The CDR3 consists of 14 residues. V lost 3 bases and J lost 3; bases outside the gene matches: 3. In germline, CDR1 is SGHKS, CDR2 YYEKEE (reference sequence). CDR3 nucleotide sequence: TGTGCCAGCAGCTCCAGACAGGGGGACTATGGCTACACCTTC. Encoded protein: CASSSRQGDYGYTF. Complete variable domain (other parts from reference TRBV5-5 and TRBJ1-2): DAGVTQSPTHLIKTRGQQVTLRCSPISGHKSVSWYQQVLGQGPQFIFQYYEKEERGRGNFPDRFSARQFPNYSSELNVNALLLGDSALYLCASSSRQGDYGYTFGSGTRLTVV.

The CDR3, as DNA: TGTGCCAGTACCCAGCGAAGGGAGCGCGGGACTGAAGCTTTCTTT. Its translation: CASTQRRERGTEAFF. The chain joins TRBV19 to TRBJ1-1; D ambiguous. The V end lost 7 bases, the J end lost 5 bases, and 20 bases lay between the germline ends. The CDR3 spans 15 residues. Germline V gives CDR1 LNHDA, CDR2 SQIVND (reference sequence).

This chain connects TRBV6-5 to TRBJ1-3; D ambiguous. In germline, CDR1 is MNHEY, CDR2 SVGAGI. V was cut by 6 bases and J by 2 bases, with 14 bases left in between. This CDR3 has 15 residues. CDR3 sequence (DNA): TGTGCCAGCAGCCCCCGAGGAGGTGCTGGAAACACCATATATTTT. Protein: CASSPRGGAGNTIYF.

The gene calls are TRBV7-9 and TRBJ2-5, with TRBD1 matching over 9 bases. With V trimmed by 5 bases and J by 5 bases, 6 bases remained unmatched. The germline gives CDR1 SEHNR, CDR2 FQNEAQ (reference sequence). The CDR3 runs 14 residues. The CDR3 sequence: CASSPNRGRETQYF. CDR3 DNA sequence: TGTGCCAGCAGCCCAAACAGGGGGCGGGAGACCCAGTACTTC. The full variable domain, in which reference TRBV7-9 and TRBJ2-5 provide the parts outside the CDR3, is DTGVSQNPRHKITKRGQNVTFRCDPISEHNRLYWYRQTLGQGPEFLTYFQNEAQLEKSRLLSDRFSAERPKGSFSTLEIQRTEQGDSAMYLCASSPNRGRETQYFGPGTRLLVL.

This sequence joins TRBV2 and TRBJ1-1, with D maybe TRBD1 (5 bases). Germline CDR1 and CDR2: SNHLY and FYNNEI. The CDR3 is 14 amino acids. The V end was cut by 3 bases, the J end by 8 bases, with 16 bases between. CDR3 loop: CASSDEGANQEAFF. The DNA of the CDR3 is TGTGCCAGCAGTGATGAAGGGGCTAACCAAGAAGCTTTCTTT.

J is TRBJ2-3 and V is TRBV5-1; 14 nucleotides align to TRBD2. V lost 4 bases to trimming and J lost 4 bases; unmatched junction nucleotides: 5. This CDR3 is 16 amino acids long. Germline CDR1 reads SGHRS; CDR2 reads YFSETQ. Here the CDR3 DNA reads TGCGCCAGCAGCATGGGACTAGCGGGAGAGGCAGATACGCAGTATTTT. It is translated as CASSMGLAGEADTQYF.

The V call is TRBV5-4, the J call TRBJ2-1, with D maybe TRBD2 (5 bases). CDR3 size: 12 residues. Germline CDR1 SGHNT, CDR2 YYREEE (reference sequence). V was shortened by 8 bases and J by 4 bases, with 10 bases between the two germline ends. CDR3 amino acids: CARTGKYNEQFF. Written as DNA, the CDR3 is TGTGCCAGGACGGGGAAGTACAATGAGCAGTTCTTC.

In the case of this clone: Different DNA sequences within this sample yield the same CDR3. This chain links TRBV29-1 with TRBJ2-2; 7 bases are a match to TRBD2. CDR1 is SQVTM, CDR2 ANQGSEA, per germline. The trim removed 4 bases at V and 3 bases at J, leaving 8 bases unmatched. The CDR3 loop spans 15 amino acids. The CDR3 sequence is CSVGGGQGYTGELFF. CDR3 nucleotides: TGCAGCGTTGGGGGAGGGCAGGGTTACACCGGGGAGCTGTTTTTT.

The chain combines TRBV7-9 with TRBJ2-5, with TRBD1 as a possible D gene (6 bases). Looked up from germline, CDR1 is SEHNR and CDR2 is FQNEAQ (reference sequence). The germline V and J ends were trimmed by 4 bases and 0 bases, with 9 bases remaining between them. There are 14 residues in the CDR3. The CDR3 region is CASSSGQYQETQYF. The CDR3 DNA sequence: TGTGCCAGCAGCTCAGGACAGTACCAAGAGACCCAGTACTTC.

The J gene is TRBJ1-2, the V gene TRBV5-1, with 12 nucleotides matching TRBD1. There are 16 residues in the CDR3. Trimming removed 4 bases from V and 2 bases from J; junction bases left unmatched: 6. Germline CDR1 is SGHRS and CDR2 is YFSETQ. In nucleotides, the CDR3 is TGCGCCAGCAGCACGGGGGGACAGGGGGCGAACTATGGCTACACCTTC. Translated, it gives CASSTGGQGANYGYTF.

The J gene is TRBJ2-6, the V gene TRBV5-4; TRBD2 aligns across 9 bases. Germline CDR1 is SGHNT and CDR2 is YYREEE (reference sequence). The CDR3 spans 18 residues. J was trimmed by 0 bases and V by 0 bases; bases with no gene match: 4. The CDR3 DNA sequence: TGTGCCAGCAGCTTGGGGCTAGCGGGACGCTCTGGGGCCAACGTCCTGACTTTC. Translated: CASSLGLAGRSGANVLTF. The full variable domain, rest sourced from reference TRBV5-4 and TRBJ2-6, is ETGVTQSPTHLIKTRGQQVTLRCSSQSGHNTVSWYQQALGQGPQFIFQYYREEENGRGNFPPRFSGLQFPNYSSELNVNALELDDSALYLCASSLGLAGRSGANVLTFGAGSRLTVL.

This CDR3 reads CASSRTSGGAETQYF. As DNA, the CDR3 is TGTGCCAGCAGCCGGACTAGCGGGGGAGCGGAGACCCAGTACTTC. The chain combines TRBV7-9 with TRBJ2-5; TRBD2 aligns across 13 bases. The CDR3 has 15 residues. Trimming took 5 bases from V and 5 from J; bases not matched to a gene: 5. Germline loops: CDR1 SEHNR, CDR2 FQNEAQ (reference sequence).

This chain connects TRBV30 to TRBJ1-1, with 8 bases identical to TRBD1. CDR1 and CDR2 (germline): GTSNPN, SVGIG (reference sequence). Trimming removed 7 bases from V and 2 bases from J; junction bases left unmatched: 6. This CDR3 region has 13 residues. CDR3 nucleotides: TGTGCCTTTCGGACAGGGCGAAACACTGAAGCTTTCTTT. Translation gives CAFRTGRNTEAFF. Looking up the rest from reference TRBV30 and TRBJ1-1 gives the full variable domain: SQTIHQWPATLVQPVGSPLSLECTVEGTSNPNLYWYRQAAGRGLQLLFYSVGIGQISSEVPQNLSASRPQDRQFILSSKKLLLSDSGFYLCAFRTGRNTEAFFGQGTRLTVV.

J is TRBJ2-2 and V is TRBV10-3; the D is unclear. The CDR3 totals 14 residues. The germline V gene has CDR1 ENHRY and CDR2 SYGVKD. Trimming pared 3 bases from V and 2 bases from J, leaving 7 bases between. The CDR3 reads CAISDYYNTGELFF. Here the CDR3 DNA reads TGTGCCATCAGTGACTACTACAACACCGGGGAGCTGTTTTTT.

The V gene is TRBV4-1, the J gene TRBJ1-2, with TRBD1 as a possible D gene (6 bases). Germline CDR1 reads MGHRA; CDR2 reads YSYEKL. V was pared by 3 bases and J by 3 bases, with 11 bases between. CDR3 size: 14 residues. DNA for the CDR3: TGCGCCAGCAGCCAGACGGGACAAGACTATGGCTACACCTTC. Protein: CASSQTGQDYGYTF.

The chain is built from TRBV4-2 and TRBJ2-1; 7 bases match TRBD2. The CDR3 contains 17 residues. V dropped 2 bases and J dropped 6; count of bases not matched to a gene: 13. Germline-derived CDR1 and CDR2 are LGHNA and YNFKEQ. CDR3 coding DNA: TGTGCCAGCAGCCAACCGTCTAGCGGAGCAAGGGGCAATGAGCAGTTCTTC. Translating it yields CASSQPSSGARGNEQFF.

The J gene is TRBJ1-4, the V gene TRBV19, with a possible D match to TRBD1 (5 bases). The length of the CDR3 is 19 residues. The germline V gene encodes CDR1 LNHDA and CDR2 SQIVND (reference sequence). Trimming pared 3 bases from V and 4 bases from J, leaving 24 bases between. This CDR3 is CASSIIGVAATSRNEKLFF. CDR3 DNA sequence: TGTGCCAGTAGTATTATAGGGGTTGCGGCGACGTCCCGTAATGAAAAACTGTTTTTT.

V is TRBV9 and J is TRBJ2-1; D is perhaps TRBD2 (6 bases). The CDR3 has 15 amino acids. Trimming pared 3 bases from V and 5 bases from J, leaving 15 bases between. Germline CDR1 reads SGDLS; CDR2 reads YYNGEE. CDR3 sequence: CASSGGTLGDNEQFF. CDR3 nucleotide sequence: TGTGCCAGCAGCGGCGGGACCTTGGGGGACAATGAGCAGTTCTTC.

The rearrangement joins TRBV9 to TRBJ1-3; maybe TRBD1 (6 bases). This CDR3 has 14 residues. From germline, CDR1 is SGDLS and CDR2 YYNGEE. V gave up 1 base and J gave up 3 bases, with 8 bases separating them. Here the CDR3 reads CASSVHRDGNTIYF. CDR3 nucleotides: TGTGCCAGCAGCGTACACAGGGATGGAAACACCATATATTTT.

This chain uses TRBV5-1 with TRBJ2-5; D is perhaps TRBD2 (5 bases). The J call is doubtful: the DNA matches TRBJ2-7 better. The germline CDR1 and CDR2 sequences are SGHRS and YFSETQ. This CDR3 contains 15 residues. The DNA of the CDR3 is TGCGCCAGCAGCTTGGAGGCAGGAGGCTCCTACGAGCAGTACTTC. Amino acid sequence: CASSLEAGGSYEQYF.

The genes are TRBV7-9 and TRBJ2-3; 9 nucleotides agree with TRBD2. V lost 5 bases and J lost 7; bases outside the gene matches: 16. The CDR3 length is 17 residues. Germline CDR1 SEHNR, CDR2 FQNEAQ (reference sequence). The CDR3 sequence is CASSPTDRTSAPYTQYF. The CDR3 coding sequence is TGTGCCAGCAGCCCAACCGACCGGACTAGCGCCCCATATACGCAGTATTTT.